The rows below give T cell receptor beta chains drawn from one sample of a study of blood T cell repertoires in COVID-19. Produced via immunoSEQ multiplex PCR; TCRdb's table is partial and in-frame only. This sample carries roughly 100,000 clones, 60% to 80% of them seen once, and the ten largest clones take over 7.5%. Sequencing input: peripheral blood. All receptors come from a man in his 60s with active or convalescent COVID-19. CDR3s include the opening cysteine and the closing phenylalanine or tryptophan. Fields, in order: V gene, J gene, clone size, D gene, CDR3 DNA, CDR3 protein. D genes are given only for firm matches. Rows may omit the clone size; those that give it use once, few, many or a size class.

v_call: TRBV12-3/TRBV12-4
j_call: TRBJ2-1
clone_size: NA
d_call: NA
cdr3_nt: TGTGCCAGCAGTTTGAGTCACGACAATGAGCAGTTCTTC
cdr3_aa: CASSLSHDNEQFF

v_call: TRBV7-9
j_call: TRBJ1-5
clone_size: NA
d_call: NA
cdr3_nt: TGTGCCAGCAGCTTGGGGGGAGGCAATCAGCCCCAGCATTTT
cdr3_aa: CASSLGGGNQPQHF

v_call: TRBV18
j_call: TRBJ1-3
clone_size: NA
d_call: TRBD1
cdr3_nt: TGTGCCAGCTCACCCCCGGGACAGGGGGCTGGAAACACCATATATTTT
cdr3_aa: CASSPPGQGAGNTIYF

v_call: TRBV5-4
j_call: TRBJ2-2
clone_size: NA
d_call: TRBD1
cdr3_nt: TGTGCCAGCAGTCGGACAGGGGGCCCCGGGGAGCTGTTTTTT
cdr3_aa: CASSRTGGPGELFF

v_call: TRBV7-2
j_call: TRBJ2-1
clone_size: NA
d_call: TRBD2
cdr3_nt: TGTGCCAGCAGCTTGGGGGGGGGCAATGAGCAGTTCTTC
cdr3_aa: CASSLGGGNEQFF

v_call: TRBV3-1/TRBV3-2
j_call: TRBJ1-1
clone_size: NA
d_call: TRBD1
cdr3_nt: TGTGCCAGCAGCCCAATCAGGGGGGCGAACACTGAAGCTTTCTTT
cdr3_aa: CASSPIRGANTEAFF

v_call: TRBV19
j_call: TRBJ2-5
clone_size: once
d_call: TRBD2
cdr3_nt: TGTGCCAGTAGTATGGAATTTTCAGCTAGCGGGAGAAAAGAGACCCAGTACTTC
cdr3_aa: CASSMEFSASGRKETQYF

v_call: TRBV9
j_call: TRBJ1-2
clone_size: NA
d_call: NA
cdr3_nt: TGTGCCAGCAGCGCCTTCTCGGGAGGCTACACCTTC
cdr3_aa: CASSAFSGGYTF

v_call: TRBV15
j_call: TRBJ2-1
clone_size: NA
d_call: NA
cdr3_nt: TGTGCCACCAGCAGAGATCCCGGGACTTACAATGAGCAGTTCTTC
cdr3_aa: CATSRDPGTYNEQFF

v_call: TRBV28
j_call: TRBJ2-2
clone_size: NA
d_call: NA
cdr3_nt: TGTGCCAGCAGCCCCCAGGACACCGGGGAGCTGTTTTTT
cdr3_aa: CASSPQDTGELFF

v_call: TRBV24-1
j_call: TRBJ2-5
clone_size: NA
d_call: NA
cdr3_nt: TGTGCCACCAGTGATTTCGGCACAGGGAAGGGAGAGACCCAGTACTTC
cdr3_aa: CATSDFGTGKGETQYF

v_call: TRBV28
j_call: TRBJ1-5
clone_size: NA
d_call: NA
cdr3_nt: TGTGCCAGCAGTTTAGGAAACAGAATCCATCAGCCCCAGCATTTT
cdr3_aa: CASSLGNRIHQPQHF

v_call: TRBV7-7
j_call: TRBJ2-2
clone_size: NA
d_call: TRBD1
cdr3_nt: TGTGCTAGCAGCCCCCGGGGGGGACAGGGGGCGACCGGGGAGCTGTTTTTT
cdr3_aa: CASSPRGGQGATGELFF

v_call: TRBV7-9
j_call: TRBJ2-1
clone_size: NA
d_call: TRBD1
cdr3_nt: TGTGCCAGCAGCTGGACAGGGGGCTACAATGAGCAGTTCTTC
cdr3_aa: CASSWTGGYNEQFF

v_call: TRBV2
j_call: TRBJ2-7
clone_size: NA
d_call: NA
cdr3_nt: TGTGCCACCAAGGCCGGGGGTTACTCCTACGAGCAGTACTTC
cdr3_aa: CATKAGGYSYEQYF

v_call: TRBV27
j_call: TRBJ2-1
clone_size: NA
d_call: TRBD2
cdr3_nt: TGTGCCAGCAGTTTCCGGACTAGATCCGACAATGAGCAGTTCTTC
cdr3_aa: CASSFRTRSDNEQFF

v_call: TRBV11-2
j_call: TRBJ1-5
clone_size: NA
d_call: NA
cdr3_nt: TGTGCCAGCAGCTTAGATCGGGTTCAGCCCCAGCATTTT
cdr3_aa: CASSLDRVQPQHF

v_call: TRBV15
j_call: TRBJ2-3
clone_size: NA
d_call: TRBD1
cdr3_nt: TGTGCCACCAGCACCCGGACAGGGCATACGCAGTATTTT
cdr3_aa: CATSTRTGHTQYF

v_call: TRBV18
j_call: TRBJ1-1
clone_size: NA
d_call: TRBD1
cdr3_nt: TGTGCCAGCTCACCACCCGGGACAGAGAACACTGAAGCTTTCTTT
cdr3_aa: CASSPPGTENTEAFF

v_call: TRBV4-1
j_call: TRBJ2-1
clone_size: NA
d_call: NA
cdr3_nt: TGCGCCAGCAGCCAAACTGACTCCCCCTACAATGAGCAGTTCTTC
cdr3_aa: CASSQTDSPYNEQFF

v_call: TRBV19
j_call: TRBJ1-5
clone_size: NA
d_call: NA
cdr3_nt: TGTGCCAGTAGTCCCCGGGACACATATCAGCCCCAGCATTTT
cdr3_aa: CASSPRDTYQPQHF

v_call: TRBV30
j_call: TRBJ1-5
clone_size: NA
d_call: NA
cdr3_nt: TGTGCCTGGAGCTTTGGGGAGGGACAGCCCCAGCATTTT
cdr3_aa: CAWSFGEGQPQHF

v_call: TRBV6-5
j_call: TRBJ2-5
clone_size: NA
d_call: TRBD1
cdr3_nt: TGTGCCAGCAGTCCCCGGACAGGGTTGGGAGAGACCCAGTACTTC
cdr3_aa: CASSPRTGLGETQYF

v_call: TRBV9
j_call: TRBJ2-3
clone_size: NA
d_call: NA
cdr3_nt: TGTGCCAGCAGCGTAGTAGGAGCGAACACAGATACGCAGTATTTT
cdr3_aa: CASSVVGANTDTQYF

v_call: TRBV7-9
j_call: TRBJ2-1
clone_size: NA
d_call: TRBD2
cdr3_nt: TGTGCCAGCAGTCGCACTAGCGGGAGGGCCTTAGATGAGCAGTTCTTC
cdr3_aa: CASSRTSGRALDEQFF

v_call: TRBV12-3/TRBV12-4
j_call: TRBJ1-5
clone_size: NA
d_call: NA
cdr3_nt: TGTGCCGGCACCCAAAATAGCAATCAGCCCCAGCATTTT
cdr3_aa: CAGTQNSNQPQHF

v_call: TRBV18
j_call: TRBJ1-5
clone_size: many
d_call: TRBD1
cdr3_nt: TGTGCCAGCTCCCTTCAGACAGGGGTCGGCAATCAGCCCCAGCATTTT
cdr3_aa: CASSLQTGVGNQPQHF

v_call: TRBV2
j_call: TRBJ1-2
clone_size: NA
d_call: NA
cdr3_nt: TGTGCCAGCGGAAAATTACTAGGACAGGGCTACACCTTC
cdr3_aa: CASGKLLGQGYTF

v_call: TRBV2
j_call: TRBJ2-7
clone_size: NA
d_call: TRBD1
cdr3_nt: TGTGCCAGCAGCGCTTCGACAGGGTTCAGCTACGAGCAGTACTTC
cdr3_aa: CASSASTGFSYEQYF

v_call: TRBV18
j_call: TRBJ2-5
clone_size: once
d_call: TRBD1
cdr3_nt: TGTGCCAGCTCACTCAGACAGGGTGGAGAGACCCAGTACTTC
cdr3_aa: CASSLRQGGETQYF

v_call: TRBV5-1
j_call: TRBJ2-5
clone_size: NA
d_call: TRBD2
cdr3_nt: TGCGCCAGCAGCTTAGGGACTAGCGGGAGGACCGAGACCCAGTACTTC
cdr3_aa: CASSLGTSGRTETQYF

v_call: TRBV14
j_call: TRBJ1-6
clone_size: NA
d_call: NA
cdr3_nt: TGTGCCAGCAGCCAAGGGCGAGGGCGATCACCCCTCCACTTT
cdr3_aa: CASSQGRGRSPLHF

v_call: TRBV29-1
j_call: TRBJ1-1
clone_size: NA
d_call: TRBD1
cdr3_nt: TGCAGCGTTGAAATCGGGACAGGGTTGAACACTGAAGCTTTCTTT
cdr3_aa: CSVEIGTGLNTEAFF

v_call: TRBV20-1
j_call: TRBJ2-3
clone_size: NA
d_call: TRBD2
cdr3_nt: TGCAGTGCTAGTCACGGACTAGCGGAGGGTTTT
cdr3_aa: CSASHGLAEGF

v_call: TRBV11-2
j_call: TRBJ2-1
clone_size: NA
d_call: TRBD2
cdr3_nt: TGTGCCAGCAGCTCCCTAGGGACTAACTACAATGAGCAGTTCTTC
cdr3_aa: CASSSLGTNYNEQFF

v_call: TRBV30
j_call: TRBJ2-7
clone_size: NA
d_call: NA
cdr3_nt: TGTGCCTGGCAAAACAGGGCGCCCTCCTACGAGCAGTACTTC
cdr3_aa: CAWQNRAPSYEQYF

v_call: TRBV6-6
j_call: TRBJ2-1
clone_size: NA
d_call: TRBD1
cdr3_nt: TGTGCCAGCAGGCGGACAGGGGCCTACAATGAGCAGTTCTTC
cdr3_aa: CASRRTGAYNEQFF

v_call: TRBV15
j_call: TRBJ2-5
clone_size: NA
d_call: TRBD1
cdr3_nt: TGTGCCACCAGCAGGTCACAGGGGGCCGGGTCAGAGACCCAGTACTTC
cdr3_aa: CATSRSQGAGSETQYF